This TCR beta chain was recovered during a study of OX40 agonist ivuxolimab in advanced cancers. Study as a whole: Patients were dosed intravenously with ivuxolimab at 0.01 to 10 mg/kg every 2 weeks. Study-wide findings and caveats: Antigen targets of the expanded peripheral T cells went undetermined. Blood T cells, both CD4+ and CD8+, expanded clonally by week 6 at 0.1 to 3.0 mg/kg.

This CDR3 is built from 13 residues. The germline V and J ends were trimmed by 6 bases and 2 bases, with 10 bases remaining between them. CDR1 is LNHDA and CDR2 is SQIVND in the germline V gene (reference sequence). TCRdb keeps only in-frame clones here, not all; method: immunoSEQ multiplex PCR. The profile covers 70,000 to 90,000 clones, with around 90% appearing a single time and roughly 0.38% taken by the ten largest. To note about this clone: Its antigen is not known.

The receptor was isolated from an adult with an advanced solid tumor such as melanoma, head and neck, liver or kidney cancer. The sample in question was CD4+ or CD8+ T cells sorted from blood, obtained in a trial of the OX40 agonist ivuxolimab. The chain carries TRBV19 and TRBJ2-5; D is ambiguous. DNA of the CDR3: TGTGCCAGTAGGGATGGGCCTCAAGAGACCCAGTACTTC. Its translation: CASRDGPQETQYF.